This T cell receptor beta chain was retrieved from a study of blood T cell repertoires in COVID-19. Study as a whole: Sites across the United States, Italy and Spain contributed samples from acute and convalescent COVID-19. Sample material is recorded as cDNA or gDNA derived from T cells, B-cell-depleted T cells, or PBMCs.

Germline assignment: CDR1 MNHEY and CDR2 SMNVEV (reference sequence). With 4 bases removed from V and 0 bases from J, the gap between germline ends came to 10 bases. The CDR3 length is 14 residues. The repertoire was sequenced with immunoSEQ multiplex PCR; TCRdb's copy has only in-frame clones and lacks some. The sample contains 95,000 to 150,000 clones, around 87% of which appear only once. V is TRBV27 and J is TRBJ2-7, with D unclear. The source of this sequence is a woman in her 70s with acute or convalescent COVID-19. The sample was peripheral blood. The CDR3 loop is CASSYRVSSYEQYF. DNA of the CDR3: TGTGCCAGCAGTTACCGGGTCAGCTCCTACGAGCAGTACTTC.